This TCR beta chain originates from a study of CXCR3-negative and CXCR3-positive naive CD8 T cells. Study-wide background: Total TRB output reached 120 million to 150 million reads, about 1.5 +/- 0.3 million per library.

On this clonotype: Its antigen remains unidentified.

Per germline, CDR1 LNHNV and CDR2 YYDKDF (reference sequence). The CDR3 length is 14 residues. General study points: Naive CXCR3-positive cells had TRB CDR3s more hydrophobic than those of CXCR3-negative naive cells. Relative to memory CD8+ cells, whose diversity was much lower, both naive subsets had comparably high diversity.

The TRB cDNA libraries were prepared by 5' RACE with UMI labels. TCRdb re-called the 5' RACE reads, yielding one record per CDR3 amino acid sequence without DNA. This sample's table has 130,000 to 150,000 distinct CDR3 sequences. The sequence came from a human donor in good health. Some clones in this sample may be carry-over from other donors' samples. Sequenced input: naive CXCR3+ CD8+ T cells from blood. Specified subset: CD45RO-CCR7+CD27+CD95- naive CD8+ T cells expressing CXCR3 (TNR3+). The chain uses TRBV15 and TRBJ2-1. This CDR3 reads CATSRDRHYNEQFF.